Presented here are 29 T cell receptor beta chains from one specimen sequenced in a study of T cell responses to AZD1222 COVID-19 vaccine. Here immunoSEQ multiplex PCR was the method, and the copy in TCRdb shows in-frame clones only, minus some. The sample has approximately 180,000 clones, about nine tenths seen once. The source material was peripheral blood, sampled 28 days after the second dose of the MenACWY control vaccine. Receptors originate from an adult who received the MenACWY meningococcal vaccine as a control.

The chain employs TRBV3-1 (or the pseudogene TRBV3-2) and TRBJ2-1, with 9 bases lining up with TRBD2. The CDR3 extends over 15 amino acids. Germline V gives CDR1 LGHDT, CDR2 YNNKEL (reference sequence). V dropped 8 bases and J dropped 8; count of bases not matched to a gene: 13. CDR3 in amino acids: CASPQGTSPCDEQFF. The CDR3 region has the DNA TGTGCCAGCCCCCAGGGGACTAGCCCATGCGATGAGCAGTTCTTC.

This rearrangement joins TRBV28 to TRBJ1-2; TRBD1 matches at 9 bases. Trimming removed 6 bases from V and 7 bases from J; junction bases left unmatched: 6. The germline V gene has CDR1 MDHEN and CDR2 SYDVKM. The CDR3 consists of 13 residues. The CDR3 region has the DNA TGTGCCAGCAGCATAGGGACAGGGACTGGCTACACCTTC. Translated, it gives CASSIGTGTGYTF.

The chain carries TRBV4-3 and TRBJ2-7; 9 bases align to TRBD1. V dropped 3 bases and J dropped 3; count of bases not matched to a gene: 3. In germline, CDR1 is LGHNA, CDR2 YSLEER. The CDR3 totals 14 residues. CDR3 sequence (DNA): TGCGCCAGCAGCCACTCGGGACAGGGCTACGAGCAGTACTTC. As protein: CASSHSGQGYEQYF.

This chain joins TRBV4-3 and TRBJ2-7; D remains unclear. V lost 4 bases, J lost 0 bases, and 7 bases lay in between. In germline, CDR1 is LGHNA, CDR2 YSLEER. The CDR3 has 13 residues. CDR3 coding DNA: TGCGCCAGCAGCCGAGCCCGCTCCTACGAGCAGTACTTC. It specifies CASSRARSYEQYF.

This rearrangement joins TRBV27 to TRBJ2-3, with D perhaps being TRBD1 or TRBD2 (5 bases each). The CDR3 totals 17 residues. Trimming pared 4 bases from V and 6 bases from J, leaving 23 bases between. Per the germline V gene, CDR1 is MNHEY and CDR2 is SMNVEV (reference sequence). CDR3 protein: CASSYRDPPKYHDTQYF. For the CDR3, the DNA is TGTGCCAGCAGTTACCGGGACCCCCCGAAATATCATGATACGCAGTATTTT.

This clone was observed a single time. The junction does not match germline at one end; this may be a read error. The chain recombines TRBV18 with TRBJ2-7, with no clear D. The germline V gene has CDR1 KGHSH and CDR2 LQKENI. CDR3 size: 12 residues. This chain's CDR3 is CASSPDVGDRIF. The CDR3 DNA is TGTGCCAGCTCACCGGACGTAGGCGACCGCATCTTC.

The chain carries TRBV19 and TRBJ1-5, with D unresolved. The germline CDR1 and CDR2 sequences are LNHDA and SQIVND (reference sequence). V gave up 5 bases and J gave up 2 bases, with 19 bases separating them. The CDR3 loop spans 17 amino acids. Here the CDR3 DNA reads TGTGCCAGTAGTGCGGACCCGCGGAGGGTAGGCAATCAGCCCCAGCATTTT. As protein: CASSADPRRVGNQPQHF.

The CDR3 bases are TGCGCCAGCAGCCCAGGTGTGGTCATGAACACTGAAGCTTTCTTT. Protein product: CASSPGVVMNTEAFF. The chain is built from TRBV5-1 and TRBJ1-1; D remains unclear. The CDR3 is 15 residues long. Germline CDR1 and CDR2: SGHRS and YFSETQ. V dropped 4 bases and J dropped 0 bases, with 13 bases sitting between them.

The V and J genes are TRBV7-2 and TRBJ2-7, with unresolved D. This CDR3 contains 11 residues. Trimming removed 3 bases from V and 2 bases from J, with 2 bases in between. Germline lookup yields CDR1 SGHTA and CDR2 FQGNSA. The CDR3 DNA sequence: TGTGCCAGCAGCTTCGCCTACGAGCAGTACTTC. Amino acids: CASSFAYEQYF.

The J gene is TRBJ2-5, the V gene TRBV9; D might be TRBD2 (5 bases). Trimming stripped 0 bases from V and 12 bases from J, with 18 bases between. This CDR3 is built from 14 residues. Germline CDR1 is SGDLS and CDR2 is YYNGEE. The DNA for the CDR3 is TGTGCCAGCAGCGTAGGGGAGAGCGCTAGTGTAGAGTACTTC. This gives the protein CASSVGESASVEYF.

The chain carries TRBV11-2 and TRBJ2-4; no firm D call. This CDR3 is built from 14 residues. With 5 bases removed from V and 5 bases from J, the gap between germline ends came to 13 bases. Germline CDR1 and CDR2: SGHAT and FQNNGV. The CDR3: CASSPRLAQNIQYF. In DNA form, the CDR3 reads TGTGCCAGCAGCCCCAGACTCGCCCAAAACATTCAGTACTTC.

The chain recombines TRBV27 with TRBJ1-2; 9 bases line up with TRBD1. With V trimmed by 5 bases and J by 4 bases, 11 bases remained unmatched. CDR1 is MNHEY, CDR2 SMNVEV, per germline (reference sequence). The CDR3 runs to 16 residues. CDR3 residues: CASSPVTGGIGYGYTF. CDR3 DNA: TGTGCCAGCAGTCCGGTCACAGGGGGCATCGGCTATGGCTACACCTTC.

This chain connects TRBV11-2 to TRBJ1-2, with a weak D call TRBD1 (6 bases). Trimming cost V 7 bases and J 6 bases, with 15 bases left between them. Germline CDR1 is SGHAT and CDR2 is FQNNGV. The CDR3 spans 13 residues. The CDR3 coding sequence is TGTGCCAGCATTAATACAGGGACGGATGGCTACACCTTC. Protein: CASINTGTDGYTF.

The rearrangement joins TRBV7-9 to TRBJ2-7, with 8 bases lining up with TRBD2. The CDR3 length is 16 residues. Germline V gene sequence: CDR1 SEHNR, CDR2 FQNEAQ (reference sequence). Trimming at V came to 5 bases and at J to 0 bases, leaving 9 bases not matched to a gene. The CDR3 DNA is TGTGCCAGCAGCGTTCTAGCGGGCTTAAGCTCCTACGAGCAGTACTTC. This sequence encodes CASSVLAGLSSYEQYF.

In this sample, this clone turned up once. The chain is built from TRBV7-8 and TRBJ1-1; no definite D call. Germline values: CDR1 SGHVS, CDR2 FQNEAQ. The CDR3 extends over 15 amino acids. Trimming took off 3 bases at V and 4 bases at J, with 15 bases between the two ends. CDR3 amino acids: CASSFLGSAATEAFF. CDR3 DNA sequence: TGTGCCAGCAGCTTTTTGGGGTCTGCGGCCACTGAAGCTTTCTTT.

This chain joins TRBV24-1 and TRBJ2-1; D assignment may be TRBD1 or TRBD2 (5 bases each). CDR3 length: 12 residues. The V end lost 5 bases, the J end lost 8 bases, and 9 bases lay between the germline ends. The germline CDR1 and CDR2 sequences are KGHDR and SFDVKD. CDR3 DNA sequence: TGTGCCACCAGTGCCGGGACCGATGAGCAGTTCTTC. Translating gives CATSAGTDEQFF.

This clone came up once. The genes are TRBV5-6 and TRBJ2-7, with 8 bases matching TRBD1. The CDR3 extends over 15 amino acids. The V and J ends lost 5 bases and 2 bases, in that order; junction bases with no gene match: 9. Germline CDR1 is SGHDT and CDR2 is YYEEEE. CDR3 protein: CASSLPRDRPYEQYF. The CDR3 DNA reads as TGTGCCAGCAGTCTTCCCCGGGACAGGCCCTACGAGCAGTACTTC. The full variable domain, rest sourced from reference TRBV5-6 and TRBJ2-7, is DAGVTQSPTHLIKTRGQQVTLRCSPKSGHDTVSWYQQALGQGPQFIFQYYEEEERQRGNFPDRFSGHQFPNYSSELNVNALLLGDSALYLCASSLPRDRPYEQYFGPGTRLTVT.

This clone was found once. The V gene is TRBV5-1, the J gene TRBJ2-7; 7 nucleotides line up with TRBD2. V lost 1 base, J lost 5 bases, and 9 bases stayed unmatched. CDR3 length: 15 amino acids. The germline gives CDR1 SGHRS, CDR2 YFSETQ. The CDR3 region has the DNA TGCGCCAGCAGCTTGAGTGGCGGGAGCTACCACGAGCAGTACTTC. This gives the protein CASSLSGGSYHEQYF.

V gene TRBV28 combines with J gene TRBJ2-1; the match to TRBD2 covers 8 bases. In germline, CDR1 is MDHEN, CDR2 SYDVKM. Losses at the gene ends were 10 bases for V and 2 bases for J; bases not matched to a gene: 10. The CDR3 loop spans 15 amino acids. CDR3 residues: CAIQREQLTYNEQFF. The CDR3 DNA follows: TGTGCCATCCAGCGGGAGCAACTCACCTACAATGAGCAGTTCTTC.

Comments on this clone: This sample includes further DNA sequences coding for the same CDR3. This chain joins TRBV30 and TRBJ1-5; possibly TRBD1 for D (5 bases). The CDR3 loop spans 13 amino acids. From germline, CDR1 is GTSNPN and CDR2 SVGIG (reference sequence). With 0 bases removed from V and 2 bases from J, the gap between germline ends came to 5 bases. Here the CDR3 reads CAWSVQGNQPQHF. The DNA for the CDR3 is TGTGCCTGGAGTGTACAGGGCAATCAGCCCCAGCATTTT.

The chain couples TRBV28 to TRBJ1-1; D gene unclear. The CDR3 loop spans 15 amino acids. V dropped 3 bases and J dropped 0 bases, with 11 bases sitting between them. Looked up from germline, CDR1 is MDHEN and CDR2 is SYDVKM. The CDR3 sequence is CASSLVSELNTEAFF. The CDR3 region has the DNA TGTGCCAGCAGTTTGGTATCAGAGCTGAACACTGAAGCTTTCTTT.

This chain links TRBV6-5 with TRBJ1-3, with 11 bases identical to TRBD1. Germline values: CDR1 MNHEY, CDR2 SVGAGI. The CDR3 has 14 residues. V was pared by 6 bases and J by 3 bases, with 1 base of the junction left unmatched. The CDR3 loop is CASRGTGGGNTIYF. As DNA, the CDR3 is TGTGCCAGCAGGGGGACAGGGGGTGGAAACACCATATATTTT.

In DNA, the CDR3 is TGTGCCAGTAGTATGGTGGACAGGGCGATAGGCAATCAGCCCCAGCATTTT. As protein: CASSMVDRAIGNQPQHF. V usage is TRBV19 and J usage is TRBJ1-5, with 8 bases identical to TRBD1. Trimming took 3 bases from V and 2 from J; bases not matched to a gene: 9. Germline assignment: CDR1 LNHDA and CDR2 SQIVND (reference sequence). The CDR3 contains 17 residues.

V gene TRBV7-2 combines with J gene TRBJ1-2; TRBD1 might be the D (6 bases). CDR3 length: 13 residues. Trimming took 2 bases from V and 6 from J, leaving 10 bases between them. Germline V lookup: CDR1 SGHTA, CDR2 FQGNSA. CDR3 sequence reads: CASSLSQGDGYTF. The CDR3, as DNA: TGTGCCAGCAGCTTATCACAGGGCGATGGCTACACCTTC.

This sequence joins TRBV5-6 and TRBJ1-1; no clear D. Germline CDR1 is SGHDT and CDR2 is YYEEEE. Trimming removed 4 bases from V and 7 bases from J, with 8 bases in between. CDR3 length equals 11 residues. In DNA, the CDR3 is TGTGCCAGCAGCAGGACGGATGAAGCTTTCTTT. Its protein is CASSRTDEAFF.

This clone was seen a handful of times. The V and J genes are TRBV6-6 and TRBJ2-7; 7 positions match TRBD2. This CDR3 spans 14 amino acids. The trim removed 4 bases at V and 4 bases at J, leaving 7 bases unmatched. CDR1 is MNHNY and CDR2 is SVGAGI in the germline V gene (reference sequence). The CDR3 DNA reads as TGTGCCAGCAGTTCCCCGGGGGGATTTTACGAGCAGTACTTC. It translates to CASSSPGGFYEQYF.

The chain employs TRBV3-1 (or the pseudogene TRBV3-2) and TRBJ2-7; 9 positions agree with TRBD2. Germline V lookup: CDR1 LGHDT, CDR2 YNNKEL (reference sequence). J lost 5 bases, V lost 0 bases, and 5 bases had no gene match. The CDR3 sequence is 15 residues long. CDR3 protein: CASSQDPGLANEQYF. CDR3 DNA sequence: TGTGCCAGCAGCCAAGATCCGGGACTAGCAAACGAGCAGTACTTC.

The V and J genes are TRBV4-3 and TRBJ2-7; D call uncertain. Germline loops: CDR1 LGHNA, CDR2 YSLEER. Trimming left V 0 bases short and J 0 bases short, with 3 bases between. This CDR3 is built from 13 residues. The CDR3 spells CASSQDISYEQYF. CDR3 bases: TGCGCCAGCAGCCAAGACATCTCCTACGAGCAGTACTTC.

This clone appeared once. This chain uses TRBV24-1 with TRBJ2-7; 10 nucleotides line up with TRBD2. The CDR3 totals 16 residues. With 3 bases clipped from V and 4 bases from J, the junction kept 8 bases outside the gene matches. Germline CDR1 KGHDR, CDR2 SFDVKD. The CDR3 region has the DNA TGTGCCACCAGTGATCCTTCTAGCGGGAGATTGTACGAGCAGTACTTC. This encodes CATSDPSSGRLYEQYF.